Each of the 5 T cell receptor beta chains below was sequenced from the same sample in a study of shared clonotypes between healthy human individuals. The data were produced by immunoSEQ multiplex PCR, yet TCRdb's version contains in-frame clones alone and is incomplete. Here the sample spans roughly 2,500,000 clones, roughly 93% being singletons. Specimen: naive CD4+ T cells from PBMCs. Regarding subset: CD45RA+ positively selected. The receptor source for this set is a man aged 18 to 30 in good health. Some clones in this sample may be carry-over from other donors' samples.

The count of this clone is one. The CDR3 reads CASSPGLGEQYF. The CDR3 nucleotides are TGTGCCAGCAGCCCTGGACTGGGGGAGCAGTACTTC. The genes are TRBV7-3 and TRBJ2-7; maybe TRBD2 (5 bases). V gave up 5 bases and J gave up 7 bases, with 12 bases separating them. This CDR3 is built from 12 residues. Germline V CDR1 and CDR2: SGHTA, FQGTGA.

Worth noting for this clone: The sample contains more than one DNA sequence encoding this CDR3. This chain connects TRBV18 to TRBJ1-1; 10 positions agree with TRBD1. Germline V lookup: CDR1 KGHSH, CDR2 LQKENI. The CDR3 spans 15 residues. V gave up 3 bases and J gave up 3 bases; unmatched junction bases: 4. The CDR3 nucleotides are TGTGCCAGCTCACCCCGACAGGGGGCAGACACTGAAGCTTTCTTT. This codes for CASSPRQGADTEAFF.

This chain's CDR3 is CASSRTAHTEAFF. CDR3 coding DNA: TGTGCCAGCAGTCGGACAGCTCACACTGAAGCTTTCTTT. The chain combines TRBV25-1 with TRBJ1-1, with D possibly being TRBD1 (6 bases). The CDR3 is 13 residues long. Per the germline V gene, CDR1 is MGHDK and CDR2 is SYGVNS. Trimming removed 5 bases at V and 3 bases at J, with 10 bases between.

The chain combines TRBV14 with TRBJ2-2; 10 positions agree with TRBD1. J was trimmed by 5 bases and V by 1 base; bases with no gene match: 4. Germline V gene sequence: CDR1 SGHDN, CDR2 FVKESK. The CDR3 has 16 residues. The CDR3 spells CASSQAPGQGTGELFF. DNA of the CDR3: TGTGCCAGCAGCCAAGCTCCGGGACAGGGGACCGGGGAGCTGTTTTTT.

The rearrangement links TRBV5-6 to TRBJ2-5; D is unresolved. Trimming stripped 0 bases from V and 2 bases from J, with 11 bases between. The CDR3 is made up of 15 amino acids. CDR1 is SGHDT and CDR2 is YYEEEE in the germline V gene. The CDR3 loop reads CASSLVKVGQETQYF. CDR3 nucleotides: TGTGCCAGCAGCTTGGTGAAAGTTGGGCAAGAGACCCAGTACTTC. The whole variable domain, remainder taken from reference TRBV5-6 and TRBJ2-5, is DAGVTQSPTHLIKTRGQQVTLRCSPKSGHDTVSWYQQALGQGPQFIFQYYEEEERQRGNFPDRFSGHQFPNYSSELNVNALLLGDSALYLCASSLVKVGQETQYFGPGTRLLVL.